These 18 T cell receptor beta chains share one sample of origin, sequenced in a study of cytomegalovirus exposure and HLA in healthy donors. The PCR was carried out with 60 Vbeta primers and 13 Jbeta primers. The method was immunoSEQ multiplex PCR; TCRdb's version includes in-frame clones alone and lacks a portion of them. The sample holds 98,000 or so clones, about 80% seen once. The sequencing sample was made of PBMCs. The receptor set was obtained from a man in his sixties in good health and CMV-seropositive.

This chain joins TRBV9 and TRBJ1-2; 8 nucleotides match TRBD1. V lost 4 bases to trimming and J lost 2 bases; unmatched junction nucleotides: 4. The CDR3 totals 14 residues. The V gene's germline CDR1 is SGDLS and CDR2 YYNGEE. Here the CDR3 reads CASSTTGANYGYTF. CDR3 DNA: TGTGCCAGCAGCACGACAGGGGCGAACTATGGCTACACCTTC. Full variable domain (remainder filled in from reference TRBV9 and TRBJ1-2): DSGVTQTPKHLITATGQRVTLRCSPRSGDLSVYWYQQSLDQGLQFLIQYYNGEERAKGNILERFSAQQFPDLHSELNLSSLELGDSALYFCASSTTGANYGYTFGSGTRLTVV.

The chain joins TRBV18 to TRBJ1-3; D is possibly TRBD1 (6 bases). The V end was cut by 1 base, the J end by 2 bases, with 6 bases between. This CDR3 is 14 amino acids long. The germline CDR1 and CDR2 sequences are KGHSH and LQKENI. The CDR3 region is CASSPQGAGNTIYF. The DNA for the CDR3 is TGTGCCAGCTCACCACAGGGGGCTGGAAACACCATATATTTT.

This clone occurred a few times. V is TRBV4-1 and J is TRBJ1-4, with D perhaps matching TRBD1 (5 bases). The CDR3 is made up of 15 amino acids. Per germline, CDR1 MGHRA and CDR2 YSYEKL. V lost 5 bases and J 0 bases, leaving 10 bases between the germline ends. CDR3 in amino acids: CASSFGQATNEKLFF. DNA for the CDR3: TGCGCCAGCAGCTTCGGACAAGCAACTAATGAAAAACTGTTTTTT.

This sequence joins TRBV29-1 and TRBJ1-6, with 7 bases aligning to TRBD1. The J segment lost 7 bases and the V segment lost 7 bases, leaving 10 bases of the junction unmatched. Looked up from germline, CDR1 is SQVTM and CDR2 is ANQGSEA. This CDR3 contains 14 residues. The chain's CDR3 is CSAPSTRGNSPLHF. The DNA for the CDR3 is TGCAGCGCCCCCTCGACCAGGGGGAATTCACCCCTCCACTTT.

The genes are TRBV4-3 and TRBJ2-3; 11 bases agree with TRBD1. Germline trimming cut 1 base from V and 4 bases from J; bases unmatched to any gene: 1. The CDR3 has 15 amino acids. Germline V gives CDR1 LGHNA, CDR2 YSLEER. DNA for the CDR3: TGCGCCAGCAGCCAAGGGACAGGGGGCGCAGATACGCAGTATTTT. Its protein is CASSQGTGGADTQYF.

This clone was seen a handful of times. The J gene is TRBJ1-5, the V gene TRBV7-2, with no clear D. Germline assignment: CDR1 SGHTA and CDR2 FQGNSA. The CDR3 is 14 residues long. The V and J ends lost 5 bases and 6 bases respectively, with 14 bases between them. CDR3 residues: CASSPSLGFQPQHF. CDR3 DNA: TGTGCCAGCAGCCCTAGCTTGGGGTTTCAGCCCCAGCATTTT.

This clone was picked up a small number of times. This chain joins TRBV7-9 and TRBJ2-7; possible D gene TRBD1, 6 bases. V was trimmed by 3 bases and J by 2 bases, leaving 11 bases between them. The CDR3 is 14 amino acids. Germline values: CDR1 SEHNR, CDR2 FQNEAQ (reference sequence). CDR3 loop: CASSFGTHTYEQYF. Written as DNA, the CDR3 is TGTGCCAGCAGCTTTGGGACACATACCTACGAGCAGTACTTC.

For this clone: This same CDR3 is encoded by further DNA sequences in the sample. The chain links TRBV27 to TRBJ1-1, with D possibly TRBD1 on 5 matching bases. Germline V lookup: CDR1 MNHEY, CDR2 SMNVEV (reference sequence). The length of the CDR3 is 13 residues. V lost 8 bases and J 11 bases, leaving 21 bases between the germline ends. The CDR3 DNA is TGTGCCAGCGGTGGGGGAGGCCTTACTGGGGCTTTCTTT. Its protein is CASGGGGLTGAFF.

The gene calls are TRBV5-1 and TRBJ2-1; 7 bases match TRBD1. CDR1 is SGHRS and CDR2 is YFSETQ in the germline V gene. V lost 4 bases and J lost 1; bases outside the gene matches: 2. This CDR3 spans 14 amino acids. CDR3 loop: CASSLGQSYNEQFF. In DNA, the CDR3 is TGCGCCAGCAGCCTGGGACAGTCCTACAATGAGCAGTTCTTC.

This sequence joins TRBV7-3 and TRBJ2-1; a possible D gene is TRBD2 (6 bases). V was shortened by 3 bases and J by 4 bases, with 16 bases between the two germline ends. This CDR3 comprises 16 residues. Germline CDR1 SGHTA, CDR2 FQGTGA. The CDR3 nucleotides are TGTGCCAGCAGCTTCAGAGGGGTAGCGGCATACAATGAGCAGTTCTTC. This translates into CASSFRGVAAYNEQFF. The full variable domain, completed using reference TRBV7-3 and TRBJ2-1, is GAGVSQTPSNKVTEKGKYVELRCDPISGHTALYWYRQSLGQGPEFLIYFQGTGAADDSGLPNDRFFAVRPEGSVSTLKIQRTERGDSAVYLCASSFRGVAAYNEQFFGPGTRLTVL.

V gene TRBV18 combines with J gene TRBJ2-5; D unclear. V lost 1 base to trimming and J lost 4 bases, with 16 bases between them. CDR3 length: 16 amino acids. In germline, CDR1 is KGHSH, CDR2 LQKENI. The CDR3 here is CASSPQVNLVRETQYF. The DNA of the CDR3 is TGTGCCAGCTCACCACAAGTTAACCTAGTCAGAGAGACCCAGTACTTC.

The chain joins TRBV5-8 to TRBJ1-2, with 7 bases aligning to TRBD1. CDR1 and CDR2 (germline): SGHTS, YDEGEE. The V and J ends lost 5 bases and 4 bases, in that order; junction bases with no gene match: 8. CDR3 length: 14 residues. CDR3 DNA: TGTGCCAGCAGGCCTCCGGGACAGAGCTATGGCTACACCTTC. Protein product: CASRPPGQSYGYTF.

This clone was observed a few times. The rearrangement links TRBV5-1 to TRBJ2-1, with D perhaps matching TRBD1 (6 bases). This CDR3 region has 15 residues. Germline V gives CDR1 SGHRS, CDR2 YFSETQ. Trimming pared 5 bases from V and 3 bases from J, leaving 15 bases between. The CDR3 DNA reads TGCGCCAGCAGTTTAACAGGGAATAACTACAATGAGCAGTTCTTC. Protein sequence: CASSLTGNNYNEQFF. The full variable domain, completed using reference TRBV5-1 and TRBJ2-1, is KAGVTQTPRYLIKTRGQQVTLSCSPISGHRSVSWYQQTPGQGLQFLFEYFSETQRNKGNFPGRFSGRQFSNSRSEMNVSTLELGDSALYLCASSLTGNNYNEQFFGPGTRLTVL.

The V gene is TRBV5-1, the J gene TRBJ2-5; D ambiguous. CDR3 length: 13 residues. Deletions cut 2 bases from V and 2 bases from J, with 7 bases between. Germline V lookup: CDR1 SGHRS, CDR2 YFSETQ. The CDR3 spells CASSFKLQETQYF. DNA of the CDR3: TGCGCCAGCAGCTTTAAATTGCAAGAGACCCAGTACTTC.

V is TRBV5-4 and J is TRBJ2-1; perhaps TRBD2 as D (6 bases). The germline V gene encodes CDR1 SGHNT and CDR2 YYREEE (reference sequence). V lost 7 bases and J 4 bases, leaving 15 bases between the germline ends. The CDR3 loop spans 14 amino acids. The CDR3 nucleotides read TGTGCCAGCGAAGGCCCGCGGGATTACAATGAGCAGTTCTTC. It specifies CASEGPRDYNEQFF.

The genes are TRBV30 and TRBJ2-5; D remains ambiguous. The V gene lost 0 bases and the J gene lost 5 bases, with 7 bases spanning the gap. The CDR3 has 12 residues. Germline lookup yields CDR1 GTSNPN and CDR2 SVGIG (reference sequence). In DNA, the CDR3 is TGTGCCTGGAGTGTTCTCCTGGAGACCCAGTACTTC. Encoded protein: CAWSVLLETQYF.

This chain links TRBV9 with TRBJ2-5; D is ambiguous. The CDR3 sequence is 13 residues long. The V end was cut by 0 bases, the J end by 2 bases, with 5 bases between. Germline CDR1 and CDR2: SGDLS and YYNGEE. CDR3 sequence: CASSVGLQETQYF. Here the CDR3 DNA reads TGTGCCAGCAGCGTAGGACTTCAAGAGACCCAGTACTTC.

CDR3 sequence: CASSQSPGQGYNEQFF. CDR3 bases: TGCGCCAGCAGCCAATCTCCGGGACAGGGGTACAATGAGCAGTTCTTC. This chain links TRBV4-1 with TRBJ2-1; 10 nucleotides agree with TRBD1. J lost 4 bases, V lost 2 bases, and 5 bases had no gene match. This CDR3 is built from 16 residues. Germline values: CDR1 MGHRA, CDR2 YSYEKL.